This T cell receptor (beta chain) comes out of a study of blood T cell repertoires in COVID-19. Looking at the study overall: Whether acute or convalescent, the COVID-19 samples came from the United States, Italy and Spain. From T cells, B-cell-depleted T cells, or PBMCs came the material, which was cDNA or gDNA.

As handled by the study authors: Reference gene primers were amplified, and this amplification served to estimate nucleated cell counts. Assay: immunoSEQ multiplex PCR; the TCRdb copy retains only in-frame clones and omits some. The DNA gave D and trimming, while V, J and clone size come from that table. The data hold roughly 200,000 clones, with around 84% observed a single time. Per germline, CDR1 LGHNA and CDR2 YNFKEQ. The CDR3 length is 16 residues. Unmatched junction bases numbered 2, after V lost 3 bases and J lost 3 bases. Sequenced: peripheral blood. This sequence joins TRBV4-2 and TRBJ2-1; TRBD2 agrees at 13 bases. This sequence was found in a human donor in a cohort sampled during active COVID-19. This CDR3 reads CASSQRTSGGYNEQFF. As DNA, the CDR3 is TGTGCCAGCAGCCAGAGGACTAGCGGGGGCTACAATGAGCAGTTCTTC.